This T cell receptor beta chain was obtained from a study of T cells in Graves' hyperthyroidism and ophthalmopathy. Study-level background: Peripheral blood specimens were obtained at initial diagnosis, prior to any treatment.

Trimming cost V 3 bases and J 3 bases; bases outside gene matches: 4. This CDR3 has 15 residues. Per germline, CDR1 LNHDA and CDR2 SQIVND (reference sequence). This clonotype turned up a few times. Amplification of TCR beta CDR3 regions used RNA as the template. RT-PCR in the first round (using the HTBI primer set) targeted the TCR CDR3. TCRdb analysed the multiplex PCR reads with MiXCR anew, one entry per CDR3 protein. The table lists 220,000 or so distinct CDR3 sequences, about 16% of them singletons. The receptor's source is a woman aged 18 to 35 with Graves' ophthalmopathy. The chain uses TRBV19 and TRBJ2-1, with 8 bases that match TRBD2. Sequencing was performed on blood. DNA for the CDR3: TGTGCCAGTAGTATTTTGAGCGGGGGCTACAATGAGCAGTTCTTC. Amino acid sequence: CASSILSGGYNEQFF.